This TCR beta chain was sequenced during a study of T cells in narcolepsy. A remark on this clone: What it recognizes is unknown.

Whole-study results and caveats: Healthy controls reportedly lacked the autoreactive clonotypes serially found in patients' blood. Comparing one patient's CSF and blood CD4+ clonotypes highlighted HCRT- and TRIB2-specific autoreactive clonotypes. In some patient and control memory CD4+ samples, autoreactive clones were absent.

Sequencing was performed with immunoSEQ multiplex PCR; in TCRdb, only in-frame clones are kept and a portion is missing. Among roughly 35,000 clones listed, around 80% were seen once. CDR1 MGHDK and CDR2 SYGVNS come from the germline V gene. Trimming took off 6 bases at V and 0 bases at J, with 13 bases between the two ends. The CDR3 length is 15 residues. The source of this sequence is a human donor in good health. The chain employs TRBV25-1 and TRBJ2-3; D possibly corresponds to TRBD2 (6 bases). Sequencing was done on a sample of memory (CD45RA-) CD4+ T cells from blood. CDR3 residues: CASSAAGASTDTQYF. The CDR3, as DNA: TGTGCCAGCAGCGCAGCGGGTGCTAGCACAGATACGCAGTATTTT.